Sequencing of this T cell receptor beta chain was carried out in a study of cytomegalovirus exposure and HLA in healthy donors. In the study overall: The Caucasian-associated ancestry cluster held less than 85% of approximately 400 genotyped donors.

CDR3 length: 13 amino acids. Trimming pared 5 bases from V and 8 bases from J, leaving 15 bases between. CDR1 is MGHRA, CDR2 YSYEKL, per germline. PCR was performed using 60 Vbeta and 13 Jbeta primers. Assay used: immunoSEQ multiplex PCR; TCRdb lists only in-frame clones, some missing. The profile covers approximately 150,000 clones, with about 75% appearing a single time and about 3.1% taken by the ten largest. This clone was counted between two and nine times. Its antigen is not identified. Study-wide points: The likely origin of a cluster of highly shared sequence variants was a sequencing artifact. A later analysis reportedly identified an Asian-associated ancestry cluster as carrying fewer N-insertions than the approximately 670-donor mean.

The TCR originated in a man aged 40-55 years in good health and CMV-seronegative. Sequenced input: PBMCs. The chain is built from TRBV4-1 and TRBJ1-2, with D possibly matching TRBD1 (5 bases). CDR3 DNA sequence: TGCGCCAGCAGCGAAGGCGCAGGGCGGGGCTACACCTTC. Residues: CASSEGAGRGYTF.